This entry describes one TCR beta chain. Its antigen is not identified. V was cut by 1 base and J by 7 bases, with 9 bases left in between. Per germline, CDR1 SGHDT and CDR2 YYEEEE. This CDR3 spans 13 amino acids. The data were produced by immunoSEQ multiplex PCR, yet TCRdb's version contains in-frame clones alone and is incomplete. The top ten clones hold 2.7% of a sample with fewer than 30,000 clones, roughly 95% of them seen once. These data come from a study of chemoradiotherapy in HPV16-positive cancers. Study overall: Functional T-cell assays on two HPV16-positive patients' cells defined candidate HPV-specific clones and common TCR motifs. Study findings and constraints: Only two HPV16-positive patients supplied the functional HPV-specificity definition. During treatment, candidate HPV-specific clones and E7-related motifs expanded in tumor. Better recurrence-free survival went with HPV-responsive T-cell expansion in HPV16-positive patients.

The rearrangement links TRBV5-6 to TRBJ2-1; D gene ambiguous. This TCR was recovered from a human donor with HPV-associated anogenital cancer. This specimen was taken from a patient who underwent chemoradiotherapy. The CDR3 DNA follows: TGTGCCAGCAGCTTGAACGCGCATAATGAGCAGTTCTTC. It translates to CASSLNAHNEQFF.